One sample yielded the 32 T cell receptor beta chains listed below, sequenced in a study of cytotoxic CD8 clonotypes in ibrutinib-treated CLL. Assay used: immunoSEQ multiplex PCR; TCRdb lists only in-frame clones, some missing. The sample consists of 200,000 to 250,000 clones, approximately 79% of them appearing once. The specimen was PBMCs, collected after 12 months of ibrutinib treatment. All receptors come from a human donor with chronic lymphocytic leukemia.

The V gene is TRBV4-1, the J gene TRBJ2-1, with D tentatively TRBD1 or TRBD2 (6 bases each). V was trimmed by 2 bases and J by 8 bases, leaving 10 bases between them. This CDR3 is 13 amino acids long. Germline V CDR1 and CDR2: MGHRA, YSYEKL. CDR3 protein: CASSQLGGDEQFF. The CDR3 DNA sequence: TGCGCCAGCAGCCAACTGGGGGGCGATGAGCAGTTCTTC.

This clone was counted only a few times. DNA of the CDR3: TGTGCCAGCAGTTTAGTGACAGGGGGCTATGGATGGATGCAGTATTTT. Its protein is CASSLVTGGYGWMQYF. V gene TRBV28 combines with J gene TRBJ2-3; 10 positions agree with TRBD1. The germline gives CDR1 MDHEN, CDR2 SYDVKM. After removal of 2 bases from V and 11 bases from J, the junction contained 13 bases not matched to a gene. The CDR3 runs to 16 residues.

This clone came up a few times. The chain joins TRBV4-1 to TRBJ1-2; D perhaps matches TRBD1 (5 bases). V lost 0 bases and J 2 bases, leaving 13 bases between the germline ends. Germline V gene lookup returns CDR1 MGHRA and CDR2 YSYEKL. There are 16 residues in the CDR3. Written as DNA, the CDR3 is TGCGCCAGCAGCCAAGATTCGGGTGGGACGAACTATGGCTACACCTTC. Protein: CASSQDSGGTNYGYTF.

This clone came up once. The chain is built from TRBV16 and TRBJ2-3, with 7 bases fitting TRBD1. Germline lookup yields CDR1 KGHSY and CDR2 FQNENV. J gave up 7 bases and V 2 bases, and 9 bases lay outside the gene matches. CDR3 length equals 15 residues. CDR3 in amino acids: CASSQETGSRHTQYF. CDR3 nucleotides: TGTGCCAGCAGCCAAGAGACAGGGTCGAGACATACGCAGTATTTT.

The V gene is TRBV28, the J gene TRBJ1-2; 7 bases are a match to TRBD1. CDR1 MDHEN and CDR2 SYDVKM come from the germline V gene. J lost 8 bases, V lost 4 bases, and 10 bases had no gene match. The length of the CDR3 is 14 residues. In DNA form, the CDR3 reads TGTGCCAGCAGTTCTGGACAGGCGACCGGGGGCTACACCTTC. Encoded protein: CASSSGQATGGYTF.

In the case of this clone: Other DNA sequences in the same sample also yield this CDR3. The rearrangement joins TRBV5-1 to TRBJ2-5, with D possibly matching TRBD1 (6 bases). V lost 0 bases and J lost 2, with 8 bases in between. This CDR3 is built from 14 residues. Germline V gene lookup returns CDR1 SGHRS and CDR2 YFSETQ. This CDR3 is CASSLGTAQETQYF. CDR3 nucleotides: TGCGCCAGCAGCTTGGGGACAGCACAAGAGACCCAGTACTTC.

The chain combines TRBV19 with TRBJ1-6, with 7 bases identical to TRBD1. CDR3 size: 17 residues. V trimming: 8 bases; J trimming: 6 bases; junction bases outside the gene matches: 16. Germline loops: CDR1 LNHDA, CDR2 SQIVND (reference sequence). The CDR3 spells CASSPPLGQTINSPLHF. DNA of the CDR3: TGTGCCAGTTCTCCCCCGCTGGGACAGACAATTAATTCACCCCTCCACTTT.

This clone occurred once. The chain is built from TRBV19 and TRBJ2-7, with D perhaps being TRBD1 or TRBD2 (5 bases each). Germline V gives CDR1 LNHDA, CDR2 SQIVND (reference sequence). This CDR3 has 14 amino acids. Trimming stripped 5 bases from V and 2 bases from J, with 13 bases between. As DNA, the CDR3 is TGTGCCAGTAGTGTGGGACGGGCGGCCTACGAGCAGTACTTC. As protein: CASSVGRAAYEQYF.

The CDR3 DNA sequence: TGCGCCAGCAGCTTGGATGGCTGGGGGGCGGAGGGCTACACCTTC. This translates into CASSLDGWGAEGYTF. The chain links TRBV5-1 to TRBJ1-2; tentatively, D is TRBD1 (6 bases). The CDR3 runs to 15 residues. CDR1 SGHRS and CDR2 YFSETQ come from the germline V gene. Deletions cut 0 bases from V and 8 bases from J, with 17 bases between.

A single count supports this clone. The CDR3 DNA is TGTGCCAGCAGCTTAAGGGGACTAGCGGGCAGACAAGAGACCCAGTACTTC. Its translation is CASSLRGLAGRQETQYF. The genes are TRBV11-2 and TRBJ2-5, with 12 bases lining up with TRBD2. V lost 2 bases, J lost 2 bases, and 6 bases stayed unmatched. The CDR3 is made up of 17 amino acids. Germline CDR1 reads SGHAT; CDR2 reads FQNNGV.

The chain joins TRBV11-3 to TRBJ2-3; 10 positions agree with TRBD2. The germline CDR1 and CDR2 sequences are SGHNT and YENEEA. The CDR3 totals 18 residues. V shed 5 bases and J 3 bases; nucleotides not matched to a gene: 14. Here the CDR3 DNA reads TGTGCCAGCAGCACACCAGGGGCTAGCGGGAGTCCTACAGATACGCAGTATTTT. Translated, it gives CASSTPGASGSPTDTQYF.

The sample holds a few counts of this clone. The chain combines TRBV5-1 with TRBJ2-7; D may be TRBD1 (6 bases). Looked up from germline, CDR1 is SGHRS and CDR2 is YFSETQ. Trimming removed 3 bases from V and 4 bases from J, with 14 bases in between. The CDR3 covers 14 residues. The chain's CDR3 is CASSWAGQSYEQYF. The CDR3, as DNA: TGCGCCAGCAGCTGGGCCGGACAGAGTTACGAGCAGTACTTC.

The CDR3 spells CATSGPHEQFF. The CDR3 region has the DNA TGTGCCACCTCGGGGCCGCATGAGCAGTTCTTC. The chain joins TRBV27 to TRBJ2-1; D may correspond to TRBD1 or TRBD2 (5 bases each). The CDR3 is 11 amino acids. Germline CDR1 reads MNHEY; CDR2 reads SMNVEV (reference sequence). Trimming left V 10 bases short and J 8 bases short, with 12 bases between.

The chain carries TRBV6-5 and TRBJ2-1; D gene unclear. CDR1 is MNHEY and CDR2 is SVGAGI in the germline V gene. The CDR3 is 12 amino acids. The V and J ends lost 7 bases and 10 bases respectively, with 14 bases between them. This CDR3 is CASKTQAGEQFF. The CDR3 DNA sequence: TGTGCCAGCAAAACCCAGGCCGGGGAGCAGTTCTTC.

This clone was observed a few times. This chain connects TRBV5-5 to TRBJ1-2; D ambiguous. The CDR3 loop spans 15 amino acids. Per the germline V gene, CDR1 is SGHKS and CDR2 is YYEKEE (reference sequence). The V end lost 2 bases, the J end lost 0 bases, and 11 bases lay between the germline ends. CDR3 nucleotides: TGTGCCAGCAGCTTCACCATAGATTCTAACTATGGCTACACCTTC. Encoded protein: CASSFTIDSNYGYTF.

This clone has a handful of counts. As DNA, the CDR3 is TGTGCCAGCAGTTTTTCCCGGGCAGATACGCAGTATTTT. Translation: CASSFSRADTQYF. The rearrangement uses TRBV2 and TRBJ2-3; D ambiguous. The germline V and J ends were trimmed by 5 bases and 4 bases, with 10 bases remaining between them. This CDR3 is 13 amino acids long. Germline V gene sequence: CDR1 SNHLY, CDR2 FYNNEI. The variable domain in full, with the rest retrieved from reference TRBV2 and TRBJ2-3, is EPEVTQTPSHQVTQMGQEVILRCVPISNHLYFYWYRQILGQKVEFLVSFYNNEISEKSEIFDDQFSVERPDGSNFTLKIRSTKLEDSAMYFCASSFSRADTQYFGPGTRLTVL.

V and J are TRBV14 and TRBJ2-1; 8 positions agree with TRBD2. Germline assignment: CDR1 SGHDN and CDR2 FVKESK. V was pared by 4 bases and J by 0 bases, with 11 bases of the junction left unmatched. The CDR3 is 18 residues long. DNA for the CDR3: TGTGCCAGCAGCCCCTTAGCGATAGCGGGAAACTCCTACAATGAGCAGTTCTTC. Protein product: CASSPLAIAGNSYNEQFF. Supplemented by reference TRBV14 and TRBJ2-1, the full variable domain reads EAGVTQFPSHSVIEKGQTVTLRCDPISGHDNLYWYRRVMGKEIKFLLHFVKESKQDESGMPNNRFLAERTGGTYSTLKVQPAELEDSGVYFCASSPLAIAGNSYNEQFFGPGTRLTVL.

The chain carries TRBV18 and TRBJ1-4, with D possibly being TRBD1 (6 bases). Trimming stripped 3 bases from V and 8 bases from J, with 10 bases between. Germline V gene sequence: CDR1 KGHSH, CDR2 LQKENI. This CDR3 has 13 residues. The CDR3 DNA follows: TGTGCCAGCTCACCCCGACAGGACGAAAAACTGTTTTTT. Its translation is CASSPRQDEKLFF. Drawing the rest from reference TRBV18 and TRBJ1-4, the complete variable domain is NAGVMQNPRHLVRRRGQEARLRCSPMKGHSHVYWYRQLPEEGLKFMVYLQKENIIDESGMPKERFSAEFPKEGPSILRIQQVVRGDSAAYFCASSPRQDEKLFFGSGTQLSVL.

This sequence joins TRBV28 and TRBJ2-7, with D perhaps matching TRBD2 (6 bases). Germline values: CDR1 MDHEN, CDR2 SYDVKM. The CDR3 extends over 15 amino acids. With 3 bases removed from V and 3 bases from J, the gap between germline ends came to 15 bases. The CDR3 loop is CASSFRGRRNYEQYF. The DNA for the CDR3 is TGTGCCAGCAGTTTCAGAGGGAGGAGGAACTACGAGCAGTACTTC.

V usage is TRBV5-1 and J usage is TRBJ2-7; 10 bases align to TRBD2. The CDR3 contains 16 residues. The V gene's germline CDR1 is SGHRS and CDR2 YFSETQ. J gave up 0 bases and V 0 bases, and 3 bases lay outside the gene matches. Written as DNA, the CDR3 is TGCGCCAGCAGCTTGGCTCCTAGCGGGAGCTCCTACGAGCAGTACTTC. Residues: CASSLAPSGSSYEQYF.

DNA of the CDR3: TGTGCCAGCAGTCAACGACAGGGGAGCCCCTACGAGCAGTACTTC. Translating gives CASSQRQGSPYEQYF. V is TRBV6-1 and J is TRBJ2-7; 8 nucleotides align to TRBD1. Germline trimming cut 5 bases from V and 2 bases from J; bases unmatched to any gene: 8. Germline values: CDR1 MNHNS, CDR2 SASEGT. The CDR3 is 15 amino acids.

This clone came up a few times. The chain employs TRBV18 and TRBJ2-7; D gene unclear. The CDR3 totals 14 residues. Germline V gene sequence: CDR1 KGHSH, CDR2 LQKENI. The V gene lost 4 bases and the J gene lost 1 base, with 11 bases spanning the gap. The CDR3 DNA reads TGTGCCAGCTCACAAGGACCGAGATCCTACGAGCAGTACTTC. Translated, it gives CASSQGPRSYEQYF.

V usage is TRBV28 and J usage is TRBJ1-1; perhaps TRBD1 as D (6 bases). V lost 9 bases and J lost 1, with 12 bases in between. The CDR3 runs to 13 residues. Per the germline V gene, CDR1 is MDHEN and CDR2 is SYDVKM. The CDR3 loop reads CASPGAGNTEAFF. CDR3 DNA: TGTGCCAGTCCGGGGGCGGGGAACACTGAAGCTTTCTTT.

The chain has TRBV6-5 and TRBJ2-1; the match to TRBD2 covers 7 bases. The CDR3 is made up of 14 amino acids. Germline CDR1 is MNHEY and CDR2 is SVGAGI. The V segment lost 6 bases and the J segment 7 bases; nucleotides outside the gene matches: 9. The CDR3, as DNA: TGTGCCAGCAGCCAGGGCGGGGGTAGGAATGAGCAGTTCTTC. This encodes CASSQGGGRNEQFF.

This sequence joins TRBV27 and TRBJ2-1, with D unresolved. The CDR3 covers 14 residues. The V gene's germline CDR1 is MNHEY and CDR2 SMNVEV (reference sequence). Between the trimmed V and J ends, which lost 5 bases and 5 bases, there was a span of 13 bases. Here the CDR3 reads CASSLYLQNNEQFF. The CDR3 nucleotides are TGTGCCAGCAGTCTCTACCTACAGAACAATGAGCAGTTCTTC.

The V call is TRBV28, the J call TRBJ2-7; 7 nucleotides line up with TRBD2. The junction had 11 bases not matched to a gene; V was cut back by 5 bases and J by 4 bases. The CDR3 contains 15 residues. Germline V gene data show CDR1 as MDHEN and CDR2 as SYDVKM. The CDR3 loop reads CASSPIKAGPYEQYF. The DNA of the CDR3 is TGTGCCAGCAGTCCAATAAAAGCGGGACCGTACGAGCAGTACTTC.

The chain joins TRBV4-2 to TRBJ2-7; D ambiguous. The germline gives CDR1 LGHNA, CDR2 YNFKEQ. Trimming took off 3 bases at V and 7 bases at J, with 16 bases between the two ends. This CDR3 is built from 14 residues. The CDR3 bases are TGTGCCAGCAGCCATGCCTTGACCCCCCTGGAGCAGTACTTC. Its translation: CASSHALTPLEQYF.

The chain joins TRBV7-9 to TRBJ2-5; TRBD1 might be the D (6 bases). The CDR3 length is 14 residues. The germline V gene encodes CDR1 SEHNR and CDR2 FQNEAQ (reference sequence). The V end was cut by 1 base, the J end by 3 bases, with 9 bases between. CDR3 sequence reads: CASSLVAGEETQYF. CDR3 nucleotides: TGTGCCAGCAGCTTAGTTGCAGGGGAAGAGACCCAGTACTTC.

The rearrangement links TRBV5-1 to TRBJ1-1; D call uncertain. Per the germline V gene, CDR1 is SGHRS and CDR2 is YFSETQ. This CDR3 is 14 amino acids long. V lost 3 bases, J lost 2 bases, and 11 bases lay in between. This CDR3 reads CASSSRLENTEAFF. DNA for the CDR3: TGCGCCAGCAGCTCGCGTTTGGAAAACACTGAAGCTTTCTTT.

This clone was seen just once. The chain employs TRBV28 and TRBJ2-7; perhaps D is TRBD1 or TRBD2 (5 bases each). V was shortened by 8 bases and J by 4 bases, with 12 bases between the two germline ends. The CDR3 loop spans 12 amino acids. Germline CDR1 reads MDHEN; CDR2 reads SYDVKM. The CDR3 DNA sequence: TGTGCCAGCCGCTTTGGGACGTACGAGCAGTACTTC. It codes for CASRFGTYEQYF.

V gene TRBV30 combines with J gene TRBJ2-1; TRBD1 matches at 7 bases. The CDR3 has 12 amino acids. The V and J ends lost 5 bases and 9 bases, in that order; junction bases with no gene match: 7. Germline V gene sequence: CDR1 GTSNPN, CDR2 SVGIG (reference sequence). The DNA of the CDR3 is TGTGCCTGGTCGCGACAGGGCGTTGAGCAGTTCTTC. Amino acid sequence: CAWSRQGVEQFF.

Note on this clone: One end of the junction fails to match germline, which may point to a read error. Other nucleotide sequences in the sample specify the same CDR3. The chain combines TRBV18 with TRBJ1-1; 7 nucleotides align to TRBD1. The CDR3 is made up of 14 amino acids. CDR1 and CDR2 from the germline V gene are KGHSH and LQKENI. The CDR3: CASSPQGTNTEAFF. CDR3 nucleotide sequence: TGTGCCAGCTCGCCACAGGGGACCAACACTGAAGCTTTCTTT.